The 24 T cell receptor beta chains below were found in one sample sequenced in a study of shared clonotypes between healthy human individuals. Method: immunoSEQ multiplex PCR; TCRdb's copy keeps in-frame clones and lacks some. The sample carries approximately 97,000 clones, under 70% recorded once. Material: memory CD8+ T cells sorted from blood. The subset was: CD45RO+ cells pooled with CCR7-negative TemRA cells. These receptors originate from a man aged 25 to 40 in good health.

CDR3 DNA: TGTGCCAGCAGCTTAGGCGGGGGGAACACTGAAGCTTTCTTT. Translated: CASSLGGGNTEAFF. V and J are TRBV11-2 and TRBJ1-1; D may be TRBD1 (5 bases). CDR1 is SGHAT and CDR2 is FQNNGV in the germline V gene. The CDR3 loop spans 14 amino acids. The germline V and J ends were trimmed by 1 base and 1 base, with 7 bases remaining between them.

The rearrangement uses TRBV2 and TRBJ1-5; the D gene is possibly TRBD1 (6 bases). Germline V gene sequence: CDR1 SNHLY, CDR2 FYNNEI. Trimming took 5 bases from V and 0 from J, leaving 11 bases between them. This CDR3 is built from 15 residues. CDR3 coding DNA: TGTGCCAGCAGTCCCGACAGGTATAGCAATCAGCCCCAGCATTTT. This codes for CASSPDRYSNQPQHF.

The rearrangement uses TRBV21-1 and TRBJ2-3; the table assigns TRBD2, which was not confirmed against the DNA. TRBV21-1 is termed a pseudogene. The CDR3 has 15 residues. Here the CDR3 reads CANLAGLPSTDTQYF. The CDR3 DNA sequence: TGTGCCAACCTAGCGGGGCTGCCTAGCACAGATACGCAGTATTTT.

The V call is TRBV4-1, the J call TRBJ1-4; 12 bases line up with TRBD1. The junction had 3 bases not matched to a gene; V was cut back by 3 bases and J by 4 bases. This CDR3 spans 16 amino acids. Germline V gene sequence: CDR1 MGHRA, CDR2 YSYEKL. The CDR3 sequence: CASSHRDRGLNEKLFF. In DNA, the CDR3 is TGCGCCAGCAGCCATCGGGACAGGGGGCTTAATGAAAAACTGTTTTTT.

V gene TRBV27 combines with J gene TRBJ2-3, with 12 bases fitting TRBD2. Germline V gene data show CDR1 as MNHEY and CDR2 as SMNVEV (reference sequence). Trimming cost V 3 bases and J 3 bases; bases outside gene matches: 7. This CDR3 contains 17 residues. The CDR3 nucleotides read TGTGCCAGCAGTTTCCGGACTAGCGGGATAAAAACAGATACGCAGTATTTT. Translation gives CASSFRTSGIKTDTQYF.

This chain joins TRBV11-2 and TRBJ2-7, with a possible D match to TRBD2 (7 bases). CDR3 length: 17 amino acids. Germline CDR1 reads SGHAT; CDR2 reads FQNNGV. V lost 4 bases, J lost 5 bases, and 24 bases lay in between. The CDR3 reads CASSSPQGGGHFDEQYF. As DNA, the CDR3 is TGTGCCAGCAGCTCACCCCAGGGAGGGGGGCATTTCGACGAGCAGTACTTC.

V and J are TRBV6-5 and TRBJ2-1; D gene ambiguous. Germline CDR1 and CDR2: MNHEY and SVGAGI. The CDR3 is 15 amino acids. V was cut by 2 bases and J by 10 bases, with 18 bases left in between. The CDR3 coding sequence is TGTGCCAGCAGTTACGGGGTGGGGTCCGGTAGGGAGCAGTTCTTC. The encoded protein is CASSYGVGSGREQFF.

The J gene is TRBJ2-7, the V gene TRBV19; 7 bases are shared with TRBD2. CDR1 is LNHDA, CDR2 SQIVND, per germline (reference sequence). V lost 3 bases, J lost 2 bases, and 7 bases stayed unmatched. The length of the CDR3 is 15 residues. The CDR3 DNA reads TGTGCCAGTAGTATCTTTGAGGGAGGGACCTACGAGCAGTACTTC. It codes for CASSIFEGGTYEQYF.

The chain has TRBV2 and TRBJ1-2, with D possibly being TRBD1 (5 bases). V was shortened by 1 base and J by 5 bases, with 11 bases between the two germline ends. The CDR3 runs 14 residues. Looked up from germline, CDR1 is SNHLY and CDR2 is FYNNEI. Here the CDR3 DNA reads TGTGCCAGCAGTGAAGAATTGCAGGGTTATGGCTACACCTTC. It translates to CASSEELQGYGYTF.

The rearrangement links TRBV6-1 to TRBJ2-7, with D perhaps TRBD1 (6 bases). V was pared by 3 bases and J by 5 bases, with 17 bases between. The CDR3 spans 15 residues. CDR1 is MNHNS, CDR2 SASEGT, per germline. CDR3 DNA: TGTGCCAGCAGTGATATGTCAGGGGTCTACCACGAGCAGTACTTC. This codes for CASSDMSGVYHEQYF.

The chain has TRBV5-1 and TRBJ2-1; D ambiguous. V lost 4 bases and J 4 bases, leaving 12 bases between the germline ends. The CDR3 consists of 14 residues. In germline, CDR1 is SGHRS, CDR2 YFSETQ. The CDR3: CASSPPPTYNEQFF. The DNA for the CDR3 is TGCGCCAGCAGCCCCCCTCCAACTTACAATGAGCAGTTCTTC.

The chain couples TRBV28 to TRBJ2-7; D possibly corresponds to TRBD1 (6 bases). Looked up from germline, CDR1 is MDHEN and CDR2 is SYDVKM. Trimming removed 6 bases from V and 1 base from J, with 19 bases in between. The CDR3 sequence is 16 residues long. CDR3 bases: TGTGCCAGCAGCTCGACCGGGACATCAGATTCCTACGAGCAGTACTTC. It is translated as CASSSTGTSDSYEQYF.

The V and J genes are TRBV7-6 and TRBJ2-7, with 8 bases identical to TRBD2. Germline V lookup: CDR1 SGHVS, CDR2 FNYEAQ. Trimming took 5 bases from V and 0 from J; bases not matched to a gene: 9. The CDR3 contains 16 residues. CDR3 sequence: CASSPFGGRSSYEQYF. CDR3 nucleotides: TGTGCCAGCAGCCCCTTCGGCGGGAGGAGCTCCTACGAGCAGTACTTC.

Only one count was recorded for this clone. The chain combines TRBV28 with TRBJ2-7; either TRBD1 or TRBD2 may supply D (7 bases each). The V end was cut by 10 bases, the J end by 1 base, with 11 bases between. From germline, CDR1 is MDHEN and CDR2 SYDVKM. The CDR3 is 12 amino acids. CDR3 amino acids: CATGGGSYEQYF. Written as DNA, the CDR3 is TGTGCCACAGGGGGGGGGTCCTACGAGCAGTACTTC.

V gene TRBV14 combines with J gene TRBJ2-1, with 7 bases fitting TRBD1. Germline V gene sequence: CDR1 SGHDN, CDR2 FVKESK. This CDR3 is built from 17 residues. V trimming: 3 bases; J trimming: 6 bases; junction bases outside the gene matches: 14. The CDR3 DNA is TGTGCCAGCAGCCAGCGGACAGGCTGGGGTGCGGGCAATGAGCAGTTCTTC. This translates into CASSQRTGWGAGNEQFF.

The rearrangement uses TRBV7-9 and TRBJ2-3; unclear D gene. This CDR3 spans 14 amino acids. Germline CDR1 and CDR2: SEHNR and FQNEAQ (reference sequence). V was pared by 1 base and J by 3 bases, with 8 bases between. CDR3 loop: CASSLVLGTDTQYF. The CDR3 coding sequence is TGTGCCAGCAGCTTAGTTCTAGGGACAGATACGCAGTATTTT.

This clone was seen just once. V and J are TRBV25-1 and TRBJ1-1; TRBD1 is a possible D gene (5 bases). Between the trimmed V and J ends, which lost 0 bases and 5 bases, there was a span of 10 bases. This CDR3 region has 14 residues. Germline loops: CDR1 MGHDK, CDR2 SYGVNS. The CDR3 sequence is CASSEYGGRTEAFF. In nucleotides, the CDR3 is TGTGCCAGCAGTGAATATGGGGGGAGGACTGAAGCTTTCTTT.

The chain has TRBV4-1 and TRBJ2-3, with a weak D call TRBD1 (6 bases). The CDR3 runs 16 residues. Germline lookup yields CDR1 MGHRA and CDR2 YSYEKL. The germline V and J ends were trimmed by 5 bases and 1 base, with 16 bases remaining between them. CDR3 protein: CASSRTDLGGTDTQYF. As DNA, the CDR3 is TGCGCCAGCAGCAGGACAGATCTAGGGGGCACAGATACGCAGTATTTT.

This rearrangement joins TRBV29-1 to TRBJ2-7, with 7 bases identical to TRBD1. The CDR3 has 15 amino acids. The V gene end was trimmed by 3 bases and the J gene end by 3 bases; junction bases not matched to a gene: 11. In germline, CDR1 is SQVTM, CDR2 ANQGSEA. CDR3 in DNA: TGCAGCGTTGACTCACTTACAGGGGCCGGCTACGAGCAGTACTTC. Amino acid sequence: CSVDSLTGAGYEQYF.

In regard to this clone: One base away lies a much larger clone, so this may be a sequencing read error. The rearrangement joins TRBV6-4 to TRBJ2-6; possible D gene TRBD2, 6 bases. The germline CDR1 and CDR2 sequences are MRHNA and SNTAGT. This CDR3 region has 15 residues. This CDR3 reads CAGSDEAGGANVLTF. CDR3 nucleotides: TGTGCCGGCAGTGACGAGGCGGGAGGGGCCAACGTCCTGACTTTC.

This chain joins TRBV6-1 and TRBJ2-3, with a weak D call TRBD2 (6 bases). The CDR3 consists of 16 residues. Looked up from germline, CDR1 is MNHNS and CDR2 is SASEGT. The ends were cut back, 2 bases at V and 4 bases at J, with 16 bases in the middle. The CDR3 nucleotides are TGTGCCAGCAGTGAACTCAAGGGCGGCGGGGCAGATACGCAGTATTTT. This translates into CASSELKGGGADTQYF.

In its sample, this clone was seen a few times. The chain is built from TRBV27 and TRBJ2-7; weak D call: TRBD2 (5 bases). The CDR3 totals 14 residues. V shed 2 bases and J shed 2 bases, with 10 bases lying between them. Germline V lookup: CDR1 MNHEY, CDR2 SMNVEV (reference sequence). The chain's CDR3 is CASSLDGVAYEQYF. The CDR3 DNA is TGTGCCAGCAGTTTAGACGGGGTTGCCTACGAGCAGTACTTC.

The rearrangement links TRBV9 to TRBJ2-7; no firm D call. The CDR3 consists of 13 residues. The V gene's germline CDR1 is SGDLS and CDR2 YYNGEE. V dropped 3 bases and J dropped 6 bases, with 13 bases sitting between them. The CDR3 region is CASSACRACEQYF. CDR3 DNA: TGTGCCAGCAGCGCATGTCGGGCTTGCGAGCAGTACTTC. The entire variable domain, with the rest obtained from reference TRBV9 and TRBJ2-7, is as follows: DSGVTQTPKHLITATGQRVTLRCSPRSGDLSVYWYQQSLDQGLQFLIQYYNGEERAKGNILERFSAQQFPDLHSELNLSSLELGDSALYFCASSACRACEQYFGPGTRLTVT.

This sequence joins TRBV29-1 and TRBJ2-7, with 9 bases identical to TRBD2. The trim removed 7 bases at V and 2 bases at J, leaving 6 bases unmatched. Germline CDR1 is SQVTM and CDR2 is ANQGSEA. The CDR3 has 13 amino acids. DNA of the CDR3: TGCAGCGCTGATAGCGGGAGTACCTACGAGCAGTACTTC. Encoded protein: CSADSGSTYEQYF.